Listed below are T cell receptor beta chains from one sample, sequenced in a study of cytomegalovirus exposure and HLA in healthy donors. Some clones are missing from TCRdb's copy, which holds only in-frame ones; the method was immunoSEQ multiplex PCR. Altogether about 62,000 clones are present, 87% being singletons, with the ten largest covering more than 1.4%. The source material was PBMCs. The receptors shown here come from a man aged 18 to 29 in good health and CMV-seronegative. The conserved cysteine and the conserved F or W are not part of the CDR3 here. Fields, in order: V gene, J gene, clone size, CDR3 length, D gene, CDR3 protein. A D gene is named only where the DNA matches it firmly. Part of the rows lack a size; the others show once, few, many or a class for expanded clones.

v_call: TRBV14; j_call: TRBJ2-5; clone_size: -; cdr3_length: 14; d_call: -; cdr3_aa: ASSQLTQAQGETQY
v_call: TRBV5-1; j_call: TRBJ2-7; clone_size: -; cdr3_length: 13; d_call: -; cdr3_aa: ASSLALGQTYEQY
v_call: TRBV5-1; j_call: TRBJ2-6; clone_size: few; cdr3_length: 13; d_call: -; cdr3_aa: ASSLDGSGANVLT
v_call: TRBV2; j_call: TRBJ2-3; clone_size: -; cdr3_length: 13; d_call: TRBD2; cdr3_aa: ASSESGANTDTQY
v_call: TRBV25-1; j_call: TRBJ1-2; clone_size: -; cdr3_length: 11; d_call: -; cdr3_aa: ASSANDSPGYT
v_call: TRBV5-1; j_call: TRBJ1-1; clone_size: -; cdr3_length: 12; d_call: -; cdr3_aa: ASSLQGGGTEAF
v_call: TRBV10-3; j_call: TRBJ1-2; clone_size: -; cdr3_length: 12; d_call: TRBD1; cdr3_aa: AISEGTGGHGYT
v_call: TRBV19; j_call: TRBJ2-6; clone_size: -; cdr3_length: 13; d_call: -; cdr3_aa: ASREVRAGANVLT
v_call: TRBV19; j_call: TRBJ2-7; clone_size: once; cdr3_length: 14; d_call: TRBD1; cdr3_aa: ASSSGDRAGSYEQY
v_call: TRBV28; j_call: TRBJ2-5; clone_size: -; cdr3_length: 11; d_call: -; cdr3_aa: ASTRRGEETQY
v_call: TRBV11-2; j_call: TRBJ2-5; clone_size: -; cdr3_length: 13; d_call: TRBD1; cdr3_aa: ASSLMRGLGETQY
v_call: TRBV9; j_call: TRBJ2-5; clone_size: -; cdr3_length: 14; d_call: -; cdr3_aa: ASSVAPSRQEETQY
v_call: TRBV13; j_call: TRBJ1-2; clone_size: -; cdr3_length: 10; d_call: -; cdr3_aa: ASSLGQMGYT
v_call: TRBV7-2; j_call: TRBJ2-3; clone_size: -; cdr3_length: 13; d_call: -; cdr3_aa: ASSLVRGLGDTQY
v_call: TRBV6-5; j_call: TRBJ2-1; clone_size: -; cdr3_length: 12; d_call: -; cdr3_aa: ASSYVRGNNEQF
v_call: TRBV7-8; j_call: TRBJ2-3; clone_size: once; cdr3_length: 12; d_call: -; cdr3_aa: ASSLDLYTDTQY
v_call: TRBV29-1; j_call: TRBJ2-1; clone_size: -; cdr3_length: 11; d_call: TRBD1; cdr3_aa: SARDRADNEQF
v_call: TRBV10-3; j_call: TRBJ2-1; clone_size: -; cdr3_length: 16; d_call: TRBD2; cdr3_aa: AISETSGGATSYNEQF
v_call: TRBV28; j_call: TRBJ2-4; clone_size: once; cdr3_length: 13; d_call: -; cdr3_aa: ASSRLRGAKNIQY
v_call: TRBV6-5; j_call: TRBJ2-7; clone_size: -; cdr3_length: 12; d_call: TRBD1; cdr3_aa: ASSYVDRANEQY
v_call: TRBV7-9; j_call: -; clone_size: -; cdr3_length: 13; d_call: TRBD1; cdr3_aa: ASSERTGWGGEQY
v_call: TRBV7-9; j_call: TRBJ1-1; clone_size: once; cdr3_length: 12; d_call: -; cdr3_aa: ASSLRSGNTEAF
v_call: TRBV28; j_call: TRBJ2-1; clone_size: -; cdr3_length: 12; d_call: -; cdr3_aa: ASSLSGQYNEQF
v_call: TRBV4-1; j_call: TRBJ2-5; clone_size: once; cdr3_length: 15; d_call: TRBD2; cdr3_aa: ASSQARSGGAQETQY
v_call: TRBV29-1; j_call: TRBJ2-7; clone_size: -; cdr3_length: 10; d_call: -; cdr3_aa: SVEGPSYEQY
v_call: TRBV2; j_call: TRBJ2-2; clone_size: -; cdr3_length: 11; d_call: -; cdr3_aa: ASGESRAGELF
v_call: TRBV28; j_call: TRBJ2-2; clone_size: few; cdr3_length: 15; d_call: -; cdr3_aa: ASSFSYSGLNTGELF
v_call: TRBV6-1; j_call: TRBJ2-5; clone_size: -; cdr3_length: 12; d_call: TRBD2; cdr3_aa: ASRAGGAQETQY
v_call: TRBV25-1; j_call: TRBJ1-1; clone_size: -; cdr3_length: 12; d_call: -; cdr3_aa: ASSDGATNTEAF
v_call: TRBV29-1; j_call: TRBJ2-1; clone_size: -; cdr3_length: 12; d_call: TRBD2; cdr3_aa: SVGTSGGYNEQF
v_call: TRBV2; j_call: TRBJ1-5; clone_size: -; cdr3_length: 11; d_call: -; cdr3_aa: ASQDSGNQPQH
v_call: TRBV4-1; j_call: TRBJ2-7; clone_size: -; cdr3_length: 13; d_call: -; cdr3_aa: ASSQVRTLWDPKY